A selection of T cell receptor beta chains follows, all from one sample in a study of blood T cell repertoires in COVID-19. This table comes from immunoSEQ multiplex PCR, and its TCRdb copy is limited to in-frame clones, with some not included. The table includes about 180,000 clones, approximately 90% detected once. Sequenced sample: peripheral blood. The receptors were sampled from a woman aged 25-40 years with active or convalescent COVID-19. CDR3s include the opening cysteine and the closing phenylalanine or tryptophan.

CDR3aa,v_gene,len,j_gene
CASSSTGDDSPLHF,TRBV13,14,TRBJ1-6
CARALGASTYGYTF,TRBV6-5,14,TRBJ1-2
CASSQDHYEQYF,TRBV3-1/TRBV3-2,12,TRBJ2-7
CASSLELQANSPLHF,TRBV7-2,15,TRBJ1-6
CASRWGGPANEKLFF,TRBV19,15,TRBJ1-4
CASSLYGKGLGSQPQHF,TRBV28,17,TRBJ1-5
CASSLTGLEQYF,TRBV5-1,12,TRBJ2-7
CSVQGPADTQYF,TRBV29-1,12,TRBJ2-3
CASSLYQGGLSNEQFF,TRBV11-2,16,TRBJ2-1
CASSSTGRSYEQYF,TRBV18,14,TRBJ2-7
CAGMTSGGARETQYF,TRBV30,15,TRBJ2-5
CASSPRGVGSTDTQYF,TRBV11-2,16,TRBJ2-3
CASSLAPTSSYEQYF,TRBV7-2,15,TRBJ2-7
CASSYGDRPNYGYTF,TRBV5-6,15,TRBJ1-2
CASSMATYLNIQYF,TRBV19,14,TRBJ2-4
CASSRVSVRINQPQHF,TRBV6-2/TRBV6-3,16,TRBJ1-5
CASSSSPVGGRDEQYF,TRBV11-2,16,TRBJ2-7
CASSYRTDDYAGYTF,TRBV6-5,15,TRBJ1-2
CASSPLETGALNTEAFF,TRBV19,17,TRBJ1-1
CAWSVAGNQPQHF,TRBV30,13,TRBJ1-5
CATSRQTGYGELFF,TRBV15,14,TRBJ2-2
CASTTKSPGGNTIYF,TRBV27,15,TRBJ1-3
CASSPEGWGTEAFF,TRBV5-1,14,TRBJ1-1
CSASVNNEQFF,TRBV20-1,11,TRBJ2-1
CASSAKAYITEAFF,TRBV19,14,TRBJ1-1
CASSQELASSEQYF,TRBV4-1,14,TRBJ2-7
CASRTGTSGSYEQYF,TRBV6-6,15,TRBJ2-7
CASSRPAPRTVNYGYTF,TRBV6-6,17,TRBJ1-2
CSASPIDTQYF,TRBV20-1,11,TRBJ2-3
CASSSGQGANQPQHF,TRBV18,15,TRBJ1-5
CASSYTGKGLYGYTF,TRBV5-1,15,TRBJ1-2
CASSGDRGSEKLFF,TRBV6-5,14,TRBJ1-4
CASSLTEATNEKLFF,TRBV7-9,15,TRBJ1-4
CAISGEGAGYGYTF,TRBV10-3,14,TRBJ1-2
CASSKAPLLDRGTQNEQFF,TRBV21-1,19,TRBJ2-1
CASGGTGNQPQHF,TRBV19,13,TRBJ1-5
CASSFRGGGYTF,TRBV6-5,12,TRBJ1-2
CASSLGTSNYGYTF,TRBV7-2,14,TRBJ1-2
CASSYFLSGANVLTF,TRBV6-5,15,TRBJ2-6
CAISESTFGETQYF,TRBV10-3,14,TRBJ2-5
CASSVKGAGIDGELFF,TRBV9,16,TRBJ2-2
CASSYKRGQETQYF,TRBV2,14,TRBJ2-5
CSVDSQPQHF,TRBV29-1,10,TRBJ1-5
CSVLRSTGELFF,TRBV29-1,12,TRBJ2-2
CASSLSTGGTEAFF,TRBV27,14,TRBJ1-1
CASTEGEGADGYTF,TRBV10-1,14,TRBJ1-2
CAISPEGAGRGNTIYF,TRBV10-3,16,TRBJ1-3
CASSVGSTSSGNTIYF,TRBV9,16,TRBJ1-3
CASSALATIYEQYF,TRBV2,14,TRBJ2-7